Below, 10 T cell receptor beta chains from the same sample are listed, as sequenced in a study of CD8 T cells in Susac syndrome. RNA, at about 0.45 to 1 ug, was reverse transcribed with random hexamers. TCRdb recomputed calls from the immunoSEQ multiplex PCR reads with MiXCR, one row per CDR3 protein. The data contain approximately 120,000 distinct CDR3 sequences, just over 90% of them singletons. Sequenced material: CD8+ T cells from PBMCs. The source is a human donor with multiple sclerosis.

This chain joins TRBV7-3 and TRBJ2-7; D uncertain. The CDR3 contains 15 residues. The germline CDR1 and CDR2 sequences are SGHTA and FQGTGA. V was cut by 5 bases and J by 3 bases, with 17 bases left in between. CDR3 in amino acids: CASSQIRTNGYEQYF. As DNA, the CDR3 is TGTGCCAGCAGCCAAATAAGGACGAACGGCTACGAGCAGTACTTC. The full variable domain, completed using reference TRBV7-3 and TRBJ2-7, is GAGVSQTPSNKVTEKGKYVELRCDPISGHTALYWYRQSLGQGPEFLIYFQGTGAADDSGLPNDRFFAVRPEGSVSTLKIQRTERGDSAVYLCASSQIRTNGYEQYFGPGTRLTVT.

The gene calls are TRBV15 and TRBJ1-6; the D gene is possibly TRBD1 (6 bases). Looked up from germline, CDR1 is LNHNV and CDR2 is YYDKDF (reference sequence). The V end was cut by 4 bases, the J end by 10 bases, with 23 bases between. CDR3 length: 17 residues. CDR3 protein: CATSTRTAVLGKSPLHF. CDR3 nucleotides: TGTGCCACCAGCACCAGGACAGCGGTCCTAGGGAAGTCACCCCTCCACTTT.

V usage is TRBV20-1 and J usage is TRBJ2-1; D is unresolved. Deletions cut 6 bases from V and 1 base from J, with 16 bases between. CDR3 size: 15 residues. Germline V lookup: CDR1 DFQATT, CDR2 SNEGSKA (reference sequence). The CDR3 spells CSALRLTESYNEQFF. As DNA, the CDR3 is TGCAGTGCCCTCCGGCTCACCGAGTCCTACAATGAGCAGTTCTTC.

The chain couples TRBV29-1 to TRBJ1-1, with TRBD1 identical over 9 bases. With 1 base clipped from V and 4 bases from J, the junction kept 4 bases outside the gene matches. The germline CDR1 and CDR2 sequences are SQVTM and ANQGSEA. The CDR3 has 14 amino acids. The DNA for the CDR3 is TGCAGCGTTGAAGGGGGACAGGGATCCACTGAAGCTTTCTTT. This translates into CSVEGGQGSTEAFF.

The V call is TRBV19, the J call TRBJ1-1, with D possibly being TRBD1 (6 bases). The CDR3 is 15 amino acids. Germline V lookup: CDR1 LNHDA, CDR2 SQIVND (reference sequence). Trimming removed 11 bases from V and 1 base from J, with 20 bases in between. The CDR3 loop is CAAGKYGTPNTEAFF. CDR3 in DNA: TGTGCCGCAGGGAAGTACGGGACACCGAACACTGAAGCTTTCTTT.

V and J are TRBV27 and TRBJ2-3; 9 bases align to TRBD1. Looked up from germline, CDR1 is MNHEY and CDR2 is SMNVEV (reference sequence). The CDR3 loop spans 16 amino acids. The V gene end was trimmed by 5 bases and the J gene end by 0 bases; junction bases not matched to a gene: 6. CDR3 nucleotides: TGTGCCAGCAGTCTCGGGACAGGGATCAGCACAGATACGCAGTATTTT. Protein product: CASSLGTGISTDTQYF.

The chain combines TRBV25-1 with TRBJ2-5, with 7 positions matching TRBD1. This CDR3 is built from 12 residues. Germline trimming cut 9 bases from V and 5 bases from J; bases unmatched to any gene: 6. From germline, CDR1 is MGHDK and CDR2 SYGVNS. CDR3 DNA: TGTGCCAGTAATACAGGGGCGGAGACCCAGTACTTC. This gives the protein CASNTGAETQYF.

This chain links TRBV7-3 with TRBJ2-7, with D possibly TRBD2 on 7 matching bases. Germline V CDR1 and CDR2: SGHTA, FQGTGA. This CDR3 has 15 amino acids. The V end was cut by 6 bases, the J end by 0 bases, with 15 bases between. CDR3 nucleotide sequence: TGTGCCAGCAGTGTGGGGGGGGCCGCCTCCTACGAGCAGTACTTC. Protein sequence: CASSVGGAASYEQYF.

CDR3: CASRPGQADEQYF. DNA for the CDR3: TGTGCCAGCAGACCCGGACAGGCCGACGAGCAGTACTTC. This chain uses TRBV2 with TRBJ2-7; 7 positions agree with TRBD1. The CDR3 is 13 amino acids. The V segment lost 6 bases and the J segment 5 bases; nucleotides outside the gene matches: 7. The germline V gene encodes CDR1 SNHLY and CDR2 FYNNEI.

This clonotype was seen just once. The chain is built from TRBV19 and TRBJ2-1, with TRBD1 matching over 10 bases. V trimming: 5 bases; J trimming: 10 bases; junction bases outside the gene matches: 11. The germline V gene has CDR1 LNHDA and CDR2 SQIVND (reference sequence). The CDR3 sequence is 15 residues long. The CDR3 DNA follows: TGTGCCAGTAGTCCCGGACAGGGGGAGAATCGGGAGCAGTTCTTC. This codes for CASSPGQGENREQFF.